The 9 T cell receptor beta chains reported below all come from one sample, sequenced in a study of T-cell reconstitution after alpha-beta-depleted transplantation in children (dated by TCRdb to the mid-2010s). Receptor libraries were prepared by PCR. The sequencer was an Illumina HiSeq 2500. TCR libraries were prepared with molecular barcoding, using unique molecular identifiers to normalize TCRbeta repertoire quantification. Clones were called with MiXCR by TCRdb after fastp trimmed the public reads at Q25, and only in-frame beta chains were retained. Each record represents a unique CDR3 protein, reported with the most common genes and DNA among its rows. This sample lists a few hundred thousand distinct CDR3 sequences; over 8% were detected once. Over 9.5% of the sample comes from the top ten. The sample consisted of PBMCs from the stem cell graft donor, taken from the stem cell graft. The receptors stem from a human donor who donated a stem cell graft to a child with SCID.

At least ten counts were recorded for this clonotype. V and J are TRBV18 and TRBJ2-5, with D possibly being TRBD1 (5 bases). V dropped 0 bases and J dropped 4 bases, with 9 bases sitting between them. The CDR3 is made up of 14 amino acids. Germline loops: CDR1 KGHSH, CDR2 LQKENI. CDR3 in amino acids: CASSPPVGRETQYF. CDR3 sequence (DNA): TGTGCCAGCTCACCACCGGTGGGGCGAGAGACCCAGTACTTC.

This clonotype has just a few counts. This rearrangement joins TRBV27 to TRBJ1-5; D gene unclear. This CDR3 has 13 amino acids. V gave up 1 base and J gave up 4 bases, with 5 bases separating them. Germline loops: CDR1 MNHEY, CDR2 SMNVEV (reference sequence). The CDR3 nucleotides read TGTGCCAGCAGTTTATATGCGAATCAGCCCCAGCATTTT. Encoded protein: CASSLYANQPQHF.

The rearrangement joins TRBV13 to TRBJ2-7, with 8 bases identical to TRBD2. Germline trimming cut 0 bases from V and 1 base from J; bases unmatched to any gene: 8. Germline CDR1 PRHDT, CDR2 FYEKMQ (reference sequence). The CDR3 has 17 amino acids. The CDR3 here is CASSLGRSGGLSYEQYF. CDR3 nucleotides: TGTGCCAGCAGCTTAGGCCGGAGCGGGGGTTTATCCTACGAGCAGTACTTC.

Here the CDR3 DNA reads TGTGCCAGCAGCTTAGGAGCTAGCGGGGGGCCCACAGATACGCAGTATTTT. Its protein is CASSLGASGGPTDTQYF. The chain has TRBV7-9 and TRBJ2-3; 11 nucleotides align to TRBD2. The trim removed 1 base at V and 2 bases at J, leaving 5 bases unmatched. CDR3 length equals 17 residues. Germline V gene lookup returns CDR1 SEHNR and CDR2 FQNEAQ (reference sequence).

This clonotype has only a few counts. The gene calls are TRBV5-1 and TRBJ2-1; 13 positions match TRBD2. The germline V gene encodes CDR1 SGHRS and CDR2 YFSETQ. Germline trimming cut 0 bases from V and 7 bases from J; bases unmatched to any gene: 7. The CDR3 loop spans 17 amino acids. The CDR3 is CASSLGMTSGGYNEQFF. Written as DNA, the CDR3 is TGCGCCAGCAGCTTGGGAATGACTAGCGGGGGGTATAATGAGCAGTTCTTC.

This clonotype has just a few counts. The chain employs TRBV12-3 or TRBV12-4 and TRBJ1-1; D remains ambiguous. This CDR3 comprises 14 residues. Trimming removed 5 bases from V and 0 bases from J, with 10 bases in between. The CDR3 loop reads CASSPRALNTEAFF. DNA of the CDR3: TGTGCCAGCAGTCCGCGGGCCTTGAACACTGAAGCTTTCTTT.

The chain recombines TRBV12-3 or TRBV12-4 with TRBJ2-7; TRBD1 agrees at 9 bases. This CDR3 region has 13 residues. Trimming removed 6 bases from V and 7 bases from J; junction bases left unmatched: 7. As DNA, the CDR3 is TGTGCCAGCAGGCTAGAACAGGGGGCGGAGCAGTACTTC. It codes for CASRLEQGAEQYF.

This clonotype was picked up many times. The genes are TRBV29-1 and TRBJ1-5; weak D call: TRBD1 (5 bases). The germline V gene has CDR1 SQVTM and CDR2 ANQGSEA. Trimming left V 1 base short and J 3 bases short, with 7 bases between. The CDR3 extends over 13 amino acids. The chain's CDR3 is CSVEGGFNQPQHF. The CDR3 coding sequence is TGCAGCGTTGAAGGGGGCTTCAATCAGCCCCAGCATTTT.

This clonotype has a handful of counts. J is TRBJ1-2 and V is TRBV12-3 or TRBV12-4, with TRBD1 as a possible D gene (6 bases). The CDR3 has 11 amino acids. V was shortened by 6 bases and J by 7 bases, with 9 bases between the two germline ends. The CDR3 sequence is CASSPGVGYTF. The DNA for the CDR3 is TGTGCCAGCAGCCCAGGGGTTGGCTACACCTTC.